The following is a T cell receptor (beta chain) sequence with its context. Genes and germline are mouse. The CDR3 end lies 1 residue beyond the end of the read and is filled in from the germline J gene. Sequenced by immunoSEQ multiplex PCR; TCRdb stores in-frame clones only, minus some. The sample records about 50,000 clones, 73% being singletons. The data belong to a study of tissue T cells after allogeneic stem cell transplantation. V shed 0 bases and J 7 bases; nucleotides not matched to a gene: 6. The germline V gene has CDR1 NNHNN and CDR2 SYGAGS (reference sequence). This CDR3 contains 15 residues.

The chain couples TRBV13-2 to TRBJ2-5; 9 bases match TRBD1. Material: sorted cells pooled from one or two spleens. The receptor was isolated from a pool of C57BL/6 mice in good health. This chain's CDR3 is CASGDDGTGRYTQYF. CDR3 DNA (partial): TGTGCCAGCGGTGATGATGGGACAGGGCGATACACCCAGTAC.